This T cell receptor (beta chain) derives from a study of blood T cell repertoires in COVID-19. About the research overall: COVID-19 samples, acute and convalescent, were from the United States, Italy and Spain. PBMCs, B-cell-depleted T cells, or T cells provided the cDNA or gDNA that made up the material.

Seattle patients were enrolled while actively infected and followed longitudinally. In the original processing: For nucleated cells, counts were estimated from reference gene primer amplification. Measured with immunoSEQ multiplex PCR; TCRdb has only the in-frame clones, and not every one. That table supplies the V and J calls and clone size; D and trimming were determined from the DNA. The table has some 190,000 clones, under 90% seen once; the top ten hold around 7.8%. This TCR was sampled from a woman of 80 years or more with COVID-19, enrolled during active disease. Source material: peripheral blood.

As DNA, the CDR3 is TGCGCCAGCAGCCCGCCGGACGGGAGAAATCAGCCCCAGCATTTT. Amino acids: CASSPPDGRNQPQHF. V usage is TRBV4-1 and J usage is TRBJ1-5; D is ambiguous. This CDR3 spans 15 amino acids. CDR1 is MGHRA and CDR2 is YSYEKL in the germline V gene. V lost 4 bases to trimming and J lost 4 bases, with 14 bases between them.